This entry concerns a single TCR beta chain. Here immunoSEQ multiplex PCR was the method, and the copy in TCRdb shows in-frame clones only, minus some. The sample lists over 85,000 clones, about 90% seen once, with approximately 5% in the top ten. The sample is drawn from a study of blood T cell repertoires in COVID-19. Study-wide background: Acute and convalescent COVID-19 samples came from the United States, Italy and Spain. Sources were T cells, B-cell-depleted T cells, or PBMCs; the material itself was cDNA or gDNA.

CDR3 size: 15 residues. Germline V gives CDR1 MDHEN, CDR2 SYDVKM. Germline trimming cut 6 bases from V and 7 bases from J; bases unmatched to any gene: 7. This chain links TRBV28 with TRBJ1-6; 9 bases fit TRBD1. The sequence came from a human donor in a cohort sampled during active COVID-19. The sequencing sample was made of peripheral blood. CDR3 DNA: TGTGCCAGCAGCTCCGGACAGGGGTCAAATTCACCCCTCCACTTT. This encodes CASSSGQGSNSPLHF.